This T cell receptor beta chain was sequenced during a study of CDR3 diversity in severe acne. TCRdb called the PCR reads again in MiXCR, with one record for every CDR3 protein. This sample has fewer than 90,000 distinct CDR3 sequences, with about 54% found just once. Looked up from germline, CDR1 is SEHNR and CDR2 is FQNEAQ (reference sequence). The CDR3 is 24 residues long, ends included. Worth noting for this clonotype: The DNA is omitted, as the CDR3 cannot be located on it reliably, and the CDR3 follows TCRdb's listing.

This receptor was identified in a male donor in good health, without acne. The source material was blood. The chain combines TRBV7-9 with TRBJ2-5; the table's D call TRBD1 went unverified against the DNA. This chain's CDR3 is CASSLGPGATGSSSSGRDQETQYF.